These 8 T cell receptor beta chains were all obtained from the same sample, sequenced in a study of blood T cell repertoires in COVID-19 (dated by TCRdb to the early 2020s). The method was the immunoSEQ multiplex PCR assay. TCRdb stores this immuneACCESS table with in-frame sequences only. Part of the clones is absent; in the studies checked, under half of the shortfall reflects unresolved V genes, and no reason is known for the rest. The sample contains some 50,000 clones, more than 65% of them found a single time. The ten largest clones capture 7.6% of the sample. Sequences were obtained from peripheral blood. These receptors all come from a human donor in a cohort sampled during active COVID-19.

The genes are TRBV18 and TRBJ1-3; D perhaps matches TRBD1 (6 bases). Germline values: CDR1 KGHSH, CDR2 LQKENI. CDR3 length: 15 residues. Trimming removed 3 bases at V and 3 bases at J, with 12 bases between. The CDR3 DNA is TGTGCCAGCTCACCTTTGGACAGTATTGGAAACACCATATATTTT. The encoded protein is CASSPLDSIGNTIYF.

The chain couples TRBV24-1 to TRBJ2-7; D gene ambiguous. Germline V CDR1 and CDR2: KGHDR, SFDVKD. This CDR3 is built from 15 residues. V shed 4 bases and J shed 3 bases, with 15 bases lying between them. In DNA form, the CDR3 reads TGTGCCACCAGTGACCCCGCGGCCGATAGCTACGAGCAGTACTTC. Its protein is CATSDPAADSYEQYF.

The rearrangement uses TRBV11-3 and TRBJ1-6; 9 nucleotides align to TRBD1. V shed 5 bases, J shed 9 bases, and the junction held 8 bases outside the gene matches. Germline V gene lookup returns CDR1 SGHNT and CDR2 YENEEA. The CDR3 sequence is 15 residues long. The CDR3 spells CASSGRTGVGSPLHF. CDR3 nucleotide sequence: TGTGCCAGCAGCGGGCGGACAGGGGTAGGTTCACCCCTCCACTTT. The full variable domain, its missing parts supplied by reference TRBV11-3 and TRBJ1-6, is EAGVVQSPRYKIIEKKQPVAFWCNPISGHNTLYWYLQNLGQGPELLIRYENEEAVDDSQLPKDRFSAERLKGVDSTLKIQPAELGDSAVYLCASSGRTGVGSPLHFGNGTRLTVT.

The rearrangement uses TRBV27 and TRBJ2-1, with D tentatively TRBD1 (7 bases). The CDR3 totals 15 residues. V shed 5 bases and J shed 6 bases, with 17 bases lying between them. The germline gives CDR1 MNHEY, CDR2 SMNVEV (reference sequence). The CDR3 DNA is TGTGCCAGCAGTGCCTCGCGCCAGGGGGGCAATGAGCAGTTCTTC. It yields the protein CASSASRQGGNEQFF.

The chain couples TRBV9 to TRBJ2-7, with 8 positions matching TRBD1. The CDR3 has 14 residues. The germline V gene has CDR1 SGDLS and CDR2 YYNGEE. Unmatched junction bases numbered 6, after V lost 5 bases and J lost 2 bases. The DNA of the CDR3 is TGTGCCAGCAGTCCTCTGGACAGGGCCTACGAGCAGTACTTC. This sequence encodes CASSPLDRAYEQYF.

J is TRBJ2-7 and V is TRBV28; perhaps TRBD1 as D (6 bases). Trimming took off 2 bases at V and 5 bases at J, with 19 bases between the two ends. The CDR3 consists of 16 residues. The V gene's germline CDR1 is MDHEN and CDR2 SYDVKM. This chain's CDR3 is CASSLQGIGSVNEQYF. CDR3 DNA: TGTGCCAGCAGTTTACAGGGGATTGGGTCAGTAAACGAGCAGTACTTC.

The chain is built from TRBV19 and TRBJ1-1; 8 bases are shared with TRBD1. With V trimmed by 5 bases and J by 3 bases, 5 bases remained unmatched. CDR3 length: 14 residues. From germline, CDR1 is LNHDA and CDR2 SQIVND (reference sequence). CDR3 DNA sequence: TGTGCCAGTAGTGCCAACAGGGGGTACACTGAAGCTTTCTTT. Protein sequence: CASSANRGYTEAFF. The whole variable domain, remainder taken from reference TRBV19 and TRBJ1-1, is DGGITQSPKYLFRKEGQNVTLSCEQNLNHDAMYWYRQDPGQGLRLIYYSQIVNDFQKGDIAEGYSVSREKKESFPLTVTSAQKNPTAFYLCASSANRGYTEAFFGQGTRLTVV.

This chain links TRBV7-9 with TRBJ2-5; 9 bases are shared with TRBD2. Per the germline V gene, CDR1 is SEHNR and CDR2 is FQNEAQ (reference sequence). The junction had 6 bases not matched to a gene; V was cut back by 5 bases and J by 2 bases. The CDR3 runs to 15 residues. The CDR3 region has the DNA TGTGCCAGCAGCAAAAACCTAGCGGGACAAGAGACCCAGTACTTC. It yields the protein CASSKNLAGQETQYF.